Listed here are 2 T cell receptor beta chains from one sample, sequenced in a study of cytomegalovirus exposure and HLA in healthy donors. In the PCR, 60 Vbeta and 13 Jbeta primers were used. This table comes from immunoSEQ multiplex PCR, and its TCRdb copy is limited to in-frame clones, with some not included. The table lists around 140,000 clones. What was sequenced was PBMCs. All receptors derive from a male donor in good health and CMV-seronegative.

The chain carries TRBV9 and TRBJ2-1; D not resolved. The CDR3 totals 12 residues. V was cut by 3 bases and J by 5 bases, with 6 bases left in between. Germline CDR1 SGDLS, CDR2 YYNGEE. DNA for the CDR3: TGTGCCAGCAGCGCCCTTAACAATGAGCAGTTCTTC. It specifies CASSALNNEQFF.

The chain combines TRBV9 with TRBJ2-3; 10 bases line up with TRBD1. J lost 4 bases, V lost 2 bases, and 10 bases had no gene match. The germline V gene has CDR1 SGDLS and CDR2 YYNGEE. The CDR3 is 17 amino acids. The DNA of the CDR3 is TGTGCCAGCAGCGTCGGGACAGGGGTCTTAGGGGCAGATACGCAGTATTTT. Translated, it gives CASSVGTGVLGADTQYF.